What follows describes a single T cell receptor beta chain. This CDR3 spans 14 amino acids. J lost 8 bases, V lost 6 bases, and 8 bases had no gene match. The germline V gene encodes CDR1 MNHNY and CDR2 SVGAGI (reference sequence). This sample is drawn from a study of blood T cell repertoires in COVID-19. Study details: The cDNA or gDNA used as material had been derived from T cells, B-cell-depleted T cells, or PBMCs.

As processed by the authors: Reference gene primers were amplified, and this amplification served to estimate nucleated cell counts. Produced via immunoSEQ multiplex PCR; TCRdb's table is partial and in-frame only. That table is the source of V, J and clone size, and D and trimming were worked out from the DNA. The sample holds under 150,000 clones, just under 90% seen once. Sample: peripheral blood. The chain couples TRBV6-6 to TRBJ2-1, with 9 nucleotides matching TRBD2. This TCR derives from a woman aged 45 to 65 with acute or convalescent COVID-19. The DNA of the CDR3 is TGTGCCAGCAGAGGAGGCGGGAGGGTTGATGAGCAGTTCTTC. Translating gives CASRGGGRVDEQFF.